The sequence of this TCR beta chain was determined in a study of T-cell memory formation after mild COVID-19. General observations from the study: Clonal second-wave expansions that peaked on day 37 had unconfirmed SARS-CoV-2 specificity.

In this sample, this clonotype turned up once. What it recognizes is unknown. This CDR3 is 14 amino acids long. Losses at the gene ends were 0 bases for V and 3 bases for J; bases not matched to a gene: 1. Germline CDR1 SGDLS, CDR2 YYNGEE. One entry per CDR3 protein, called by TCRdb with MiXCR from the 5' RACE reads. The data show some 200,000 distinct CDR3 sequences, with just over 9.5% seen just once and around 3.3% held by the top ten. The receptor was derived from a man aged 18 to 29 who had mild COVID-19 (a few samples of this study predate the infection). Cell type and time point are not known. Material: PBMCs or a T cell subset sorted from them (not recorded which). The J gene is TRBJ2-5, the V gene TRBV9, with TRBD2 identical over 8 bases. CDR3 sequence (DNA): TGTGCCAGCAGCGTAGGGGGACTAGAAGAGACCCAGTACTTC. Translation gives CASSVGGLEETQYF.